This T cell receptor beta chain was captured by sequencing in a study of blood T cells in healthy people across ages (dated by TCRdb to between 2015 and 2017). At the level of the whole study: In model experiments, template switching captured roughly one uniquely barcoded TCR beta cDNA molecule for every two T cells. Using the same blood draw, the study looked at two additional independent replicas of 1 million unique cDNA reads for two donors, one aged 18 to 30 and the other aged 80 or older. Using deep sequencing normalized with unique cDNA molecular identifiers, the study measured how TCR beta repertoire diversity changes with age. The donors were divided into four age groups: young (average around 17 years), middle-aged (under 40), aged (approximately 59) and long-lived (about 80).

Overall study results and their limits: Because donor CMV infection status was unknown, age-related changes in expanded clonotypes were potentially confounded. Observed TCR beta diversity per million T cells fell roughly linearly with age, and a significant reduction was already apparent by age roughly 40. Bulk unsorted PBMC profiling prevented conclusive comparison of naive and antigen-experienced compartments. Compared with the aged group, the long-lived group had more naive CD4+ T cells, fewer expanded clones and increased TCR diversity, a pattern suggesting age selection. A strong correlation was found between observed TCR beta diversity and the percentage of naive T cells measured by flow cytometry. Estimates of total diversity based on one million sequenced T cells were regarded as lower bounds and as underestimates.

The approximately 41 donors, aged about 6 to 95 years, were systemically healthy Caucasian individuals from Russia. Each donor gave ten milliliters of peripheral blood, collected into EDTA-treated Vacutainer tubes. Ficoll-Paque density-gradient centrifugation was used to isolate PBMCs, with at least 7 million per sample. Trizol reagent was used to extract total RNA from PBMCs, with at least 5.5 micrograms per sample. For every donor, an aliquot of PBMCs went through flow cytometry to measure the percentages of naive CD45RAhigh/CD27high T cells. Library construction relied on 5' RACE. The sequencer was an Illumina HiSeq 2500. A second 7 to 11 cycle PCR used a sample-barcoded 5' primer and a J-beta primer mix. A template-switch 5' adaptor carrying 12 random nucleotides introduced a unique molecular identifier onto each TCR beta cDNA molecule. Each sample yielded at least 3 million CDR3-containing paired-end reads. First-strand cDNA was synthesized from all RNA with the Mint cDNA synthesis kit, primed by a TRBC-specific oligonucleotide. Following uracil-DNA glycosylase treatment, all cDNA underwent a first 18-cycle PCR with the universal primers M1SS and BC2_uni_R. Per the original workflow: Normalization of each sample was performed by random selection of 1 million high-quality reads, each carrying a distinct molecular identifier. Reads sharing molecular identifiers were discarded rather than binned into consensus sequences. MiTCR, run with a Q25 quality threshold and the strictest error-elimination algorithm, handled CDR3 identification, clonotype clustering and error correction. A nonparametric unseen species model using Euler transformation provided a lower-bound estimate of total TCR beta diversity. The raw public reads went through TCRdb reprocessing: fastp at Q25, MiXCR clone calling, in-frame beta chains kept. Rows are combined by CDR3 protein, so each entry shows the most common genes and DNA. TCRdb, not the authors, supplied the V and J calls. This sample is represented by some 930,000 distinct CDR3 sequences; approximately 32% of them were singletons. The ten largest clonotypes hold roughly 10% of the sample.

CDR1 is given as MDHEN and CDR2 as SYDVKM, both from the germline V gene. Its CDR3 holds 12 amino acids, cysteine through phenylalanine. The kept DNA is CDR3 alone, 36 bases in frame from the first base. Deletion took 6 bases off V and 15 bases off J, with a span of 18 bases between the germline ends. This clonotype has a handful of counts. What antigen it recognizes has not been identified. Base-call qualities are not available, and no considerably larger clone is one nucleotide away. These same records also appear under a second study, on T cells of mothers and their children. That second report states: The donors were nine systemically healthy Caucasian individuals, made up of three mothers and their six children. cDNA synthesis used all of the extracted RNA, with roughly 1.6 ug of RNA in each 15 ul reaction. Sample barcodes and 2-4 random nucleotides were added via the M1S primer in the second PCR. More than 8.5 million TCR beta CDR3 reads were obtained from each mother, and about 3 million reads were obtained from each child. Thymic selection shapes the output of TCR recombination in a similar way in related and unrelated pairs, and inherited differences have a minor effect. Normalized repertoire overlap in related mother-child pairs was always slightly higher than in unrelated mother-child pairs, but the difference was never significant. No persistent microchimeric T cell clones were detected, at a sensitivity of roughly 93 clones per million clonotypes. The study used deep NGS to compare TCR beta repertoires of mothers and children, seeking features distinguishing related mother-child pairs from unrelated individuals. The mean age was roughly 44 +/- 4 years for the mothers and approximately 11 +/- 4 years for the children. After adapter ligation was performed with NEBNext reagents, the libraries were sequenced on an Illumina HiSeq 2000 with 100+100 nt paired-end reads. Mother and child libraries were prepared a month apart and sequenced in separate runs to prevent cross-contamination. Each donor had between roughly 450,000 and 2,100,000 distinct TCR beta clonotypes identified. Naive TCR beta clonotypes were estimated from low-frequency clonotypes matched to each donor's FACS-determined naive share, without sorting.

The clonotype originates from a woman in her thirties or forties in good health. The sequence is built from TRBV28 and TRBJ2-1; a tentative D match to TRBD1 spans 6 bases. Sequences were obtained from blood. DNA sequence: TGTGCCAGCAGCCGAGCGACAGGCACCCCGTTCTTC. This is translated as CASSRATGTPFF.